These T cell receptor beta chains were read from a single sample in a study of shared clonotypes between healthy human individuals. Clones were sequenced by immunoSEQ multiplex PCR, and TCRdb holds only the in-frame ones, with some missing. The sample carries about 2 million clones, about 95% recorded once. The sequenced material came from naive CD8+ T cells sorted from blood. The receptors were sampled from a young man in good health. The CDR3 runs from the conserved cysteine through the conserved F or W.

V gene	J gene	CDR3 protein
TRBV5-6	TRBJ2-5	CASSLRVLGQETQYF
TRBV6-5	TRBJ2-2	CASSYGQGNTGELFF
TRBV27	TRBJ2-3	CASSPGTSGTDTQYF
TRBV27	TRBJ2-2	CASSFSVGEANTGELFF
TRBV28	TRBJ1-5	CASSFSWTQHF
TRBV19	TRBJ2-3	CASSSEGTPYTDTQYF
TRBV28	TRBJ2-7	CASTWTGMSYEQYF
TRBV7-2	TRBJ2-5	CASSLGTGLLETQYF
TRBV7-2	TRBJ1-5	CASSLDPYSNQPQHF
TRBV7-6	TRBJ1-1	CASSLRQGAEAFF
TRBV11-2	TRBJ2-7	CASSLEGRSSYEQYF
TRBV2	TRBJ2-3	CASSDYSTDTQYF
TRBV6-5	TRBJ2-7	CASSPRDGYSYEQYF
TRBV27	TRBJ2-7	CASSHAGTSGSPVYEQYF
TRBV10-3	TRBJ2-7	CAIRETGEREQYF
TRBV21-1	TRBJ2-5	CASKDIPPETQYF
TRBV9	TRBJ2-5	CASSPSDQETQYF
TRBV19	TRBJ2-3	CASSPMGSTDTQYF
TRBV28	TRBJ2-3	CASRVQGDTDTQYF
TRBV6-1	TRBJ2-7	CASSEARLAGSYEQYF
TRBV5-1	TRBJ2-7	CASSFFSGQDEQYF
TRBV6-5	TRBJ2-5	CASSYLLNQETQYF